The clone carrying this TCR beta chain was observed a few times. Its target is not known. This record belongs to a study of cytomegalovirus exposure and HLA in healthy donors. General study findings and limits: TCR beta chains numbering some 150 were designated cytomegalovirus-associated. In a later analysis, first-cohort TCR clusters were found to tend to co-occur in the 130 or so validation repertoires.

The germline V gene encodes CDR1 SQVTM and CDR2 ANQGSEA. The CDR3 consists of 15 residues. The junction had 9 bases not matched to a gene; V was cut back by 6 bases and J by 4 bases. Clones were read by immunoSEQ multiplex PCR, and TCRdb kept only the in-frame ones, dropping some. The table shows roughly 180,000 clones, with about 89% occurring only once. The TCR comes from a man aged 30-40 years in good health and CMV-seropositive. This sequence joins TRBV29-1 and TRBJ2-3; TRBD2 matches 11 bases. The sequencing input was PBMCs. CDR3 sequence: CSVGSGRARADTQYF. In DNA form, the CDR3 reads TGCAGCGTGGGTAGCGGGAGGGCCAGAGCAGATACGCAGTATTTT.